Presented here are 23 T cell receptor beta chains from one specimen sequenced in a study of T cell responses to AZD1222 COVID-19 vaccine. The assay was immunoSEQ multiplex PCR, and TCRdb's table has in-frame clones only and misses some. The sample consists of 140,000 to 150,000 clones, roughly nine tenths of them appearing once. This material consisted of peripheral blood, taken 28 days after the second AZD1222 dose. These receptors all stem from an adult who received the AZD1222 COVID-19 vaccine.

The chain links TRBV11-3 to TRBJ2-1; 11 nucleotides match TRBD2. Unmatched junction bases numbered 10, after V lost 0 bases and J lost 9 bases. CDR1 SGHNT and CDR2 YENEEA come from the germline V gene. The CDR3 has 17 residues. CDR3 loop: CASSLDRVLAGGGEQFF. The CDR3 DNA sequence: TGTGCCAGCAGCTTAGATAGGGTCTTAGCGGGAGGGGGTGAGCAGTTCTTC.

The gene calls are TRBV29-1 and TRBJ1-1; no firm D call. Germline V CDR1 and CDR2: SQVTM, ANQGSEA. CDR3 size: 13 residues. V lost 6 bases and J lost 0, with 11 bases in between. The CDR3: CSVAEGMNTEAFF. The CDR3 region has the DNA TGCAGCGTCGCGGAGGGAATGAACACTGAAGCTTTCTTT.

This sequence joins TRBV2 and TRBJ1-2; D unresolved. Trimming left V 2 bases short and J 4 bases short, with 5 bases between. The CDR3 is made up of 12 amino acids. Germline V lookup: CDR1 SNHLY, CDR2 FYNNEI. The CDR3 region has the DNA TGTGCCAGCAGTGAAACCAGCTATGGCTACACCTTC. It codes for CASSETSYGYTF.

The chain recombines TRBV28 with TRBJ1-1; no clear D gene. The CDR3 covers 11 residues. Trimming left V 5 bases short and J 11 bases short, with 12 bases between. The germline V gene encodes CDR1 MDHEN and CDR2 SYDVKM. The CDR3 loop is CASSPYPGAFF. The CDR3 DNA sequence: TGTGCCAGCAGTCCATATCCGGGGGCTTTCTTT.

The chain combines TRBV7-9 with TRBJ2-7, with D tentatively TRBD1 or TRBD2 (6 bases each). The V gene lost 5 bases and the J gene lost 1 base, with 18 bases spanning the gap. The CDR3 spans 16 residues. Germline V lookup: CDR1 SEHNR, CDR2 FQNEAQ (reference sequence). CDR3 amino acids: CASSLLPTGASYEQYF. CDR3 coding DNA: TGTGCCAGCAGCCTCCTCCCAACGGGGGCTTCCTACGAGCAGTACTTC.

Written as DNA, the CDR3 is TGTGCCAGCTCAACCCGTTATAGGGCCACTGAAGCTTTCTTT. This codes for CASSTRYRATEAFF. This chain uses TRBV18 with TRBJ1-1; unclear D gene. The germline V gene has CDR1 KGHSH and CDR2 LQKENI. The CDR3 extends over 14 amino acids. V dropped 5 bases and J dropped 4 bases, with 14 bases sitting between them.

The chain has TRBV13 and TRBJ2-3; 16 bases map to TRBD2. Germline trimming cut 5 bases from V and 3 bases from J; bases unmatched to any gene: 5. CDR3 length: 17 amino acids. Germline-derived CDR1 and CDR2 are PRHDT and FYEKMQ (reference sequence). CDR3 nucleotide sequence: TGTGCCAGCAGCCTCGGGACTAGCGGGGGGGCAACAGATACGCAGTATTTT. Amino acid sequence: CASSLGTSGGATDTQYF. Based on the CDR3 plus reference TRBV13 and TRBJ2-3, the full variable domain is AAGVIQSPRHLIKEKRETATLKCYPIPRHDTVYWYQQGPGQDPQFLISFYEKMQSDKGSIPDRFSAQQFSDYHSELNMSSLELGDSALYFCASSLGTSGGATDTQYFGPGTRLTVL.

The sample holds a few counts of this clone. This sequence joins TRBV6-4 and TRBJ2-1; 13 bases line up with TRBD2. Germline V CDR1 and CDR2: MRHNA, SNTAGT. The CDR3 loop spans 15 amino acids. After removal of 0 bases from V and 12 bases from J, the junction contained 5 bases not matched to a gene. CDR3 loop: CASSDSTRTSGGQFF. The CDR3 DNA follows: TGTGCCAGCAGTGACTCGACTAGGACTAGCGGGGGGCAGTTCTTC.

This clone appeared once. CDR3 nucleotide sequence: TGTGCCAGCACCGGGACAGGGGATCAGCCCCAGCATTTT. It encodes CASTGTGDQPQHF. The chain uses TRBV19 and TRBJ1-5; 10 bases are a match to TRBD1. CDR3 size: 13 residues. Per germline, CDR1 LNHDA and CDR2 SQIVND (reference sequence). The ends lost 9 bases at V and 5 bases at J; junction bases unmatched: 4.

The chain employs TRBV3-1 (or the pseudogene TRBV3-2) and TRBJ2-2; D tentatively reads TRBD1 or TRBD2 (7 bases each). This CDR3 is built from 18 residues. Trimming pared 4 bases from V and 5 bases from J, leaving 23 bases between. The germline CDR1 and CDR2 sequences are LGHDT and YNNKEL (reference sequence). The CDR3 sequence: CASSRRYRQGGSTGELFF. For the CDR3, the DNA is TGTGCCAGCAGCCGGAGGTACAGACAGGGAGGGAGTACCGGGGAGCTGTTTTTT.

The rearrangement joins TRBV6-1 to TRBJ2-5; a weak D match, TRBD2 (5 bases). Trimming removed 1 base from V and 7 bases from J, with 7 bases in between. Germline CDR1 MNHNS, CDR2 SASEGT. The CDR3 extends over 12 amino acids. This CDR3 is CASSEGGLTQYF. The CDR3 bases are TGTGCCAGCAGTGAAGGAGGGCTGACCCAGTACTTC.

V is TRBV2 and J is TRBJ2-7; 7 nucleotides align to TRBD2. Trimming removed 10 bases from V and 4 bases from J; junction bases left unmatched: 7. The CDR3 is 12 residues long. Germline V CDR1 and CDR2: SNHLY, FYNNEI. CDR3 in amino acids: CAKSPSGYEQYF. CDR3 nucleotide sequence: TGTGCCAAATCCCCTAGCGGATACGAGCAGTACTTC.

This clone was seen a handful of times. The chain joins TRBV5-4 to TRBJ1-2; TRBD1 agrees at 9 bases. Germline values: CDR1 SGHNT, CDR2 YYREEE (reference sequence). The CDR3 is made up of 15 amino acids. Trimming at V came to 5 bases and at J to 5 bases, leaving 10 bases not matched to a gene. The CDR3 nucleotides are TGTGCCAGCAGGGGCCCCCGGGACAGGGCGTATGGCTACACCTTC. Its protein is CASRGPRDRAYGYTF.

The V gene is TRBV5-1, the J gene TRBJ2-1; the match to TRBD2 covers 10 bases. This CDR3 contains 15 residues. The V segment lost 2 bases and the J segment 7 bases; nucleotides outside the gene matches: 6. CDR1 and CDR2 from the germline V gene are SGHRS and YFSETQ. CDR3: CASSFELAGQNEQFF. For the CDR3, the DNA is TGCGCCAGCAGCTTCGAACTAGCGGGACAAAATGAGCAGTTCTTC. Using reference TRBV5-1 and TRBJ2-1 for the parts outside the CDR3, the full variable domain is KAGVTQTPRYLIKTRGQQVTLSCSPISGHRSVSWYQQTPGQGLQFLFEYFSETQRNKGNFPGRFSGRQFSNSRSEMNVSTLELGDSALYLCASSFELAGQNEQFFGPGTRLTVL.

The chain couples TRBV5-1 to TRBJ2-5; TRBD2 matches 13 bases. After removal of 4 bases from V and 4 bases from J, the junction contained 16 bases not matched to a gene. CDR3 length: 19 amino acids. CDR1 and CDR2 (germline): SGHRS, YFSETQ. The CDR3: CASSPGRGLAGPLGETQYF. The CDR3 DNA reads as TGCGCCAGCAGCCCCGGTAGGGGACTAGCGGGGCCGTTGGGAGAGACCCAGTACTTC.

The chain couples TRBV9 to TRBJ1-6, with D perhaps matching TRBD1 (6 bases). V lost 0 bases and J 9 bases, leaving 13 bases between the germline ends. There are 15 residues in the CDR3. Germline V gene sequence: CDR1 SGDLS, CDR2 YYNGEE. The CDR3 bases are TGTGCCAGCAGCGTAGCTACAGGGATGGGTTCACCCCTCCACTTT. Translated, it gives CASSVATGMGSPLHF.

This clone was seen only once. The CDR3 DNA reads as TGTGCCAGCAGCCCAGACAGATTGAACACCGGGGAGCTGTTTTTT. Its protein product is CASSPDRLNTGELFF. The J gene is TRBJ2-2, the V gene TRBV7-2; D perhaps matches TRBD1 (5 bases). CDR1 and CDR2 (germline): SGHTA, FQGNSA. There are 15 residues in the CDR3. Trimming took off 5 bases at V and 1 base at J, with 11 bases between the two ends.

V and J are TRBV18 and TRBJ1-2, with no clear D. V was clipped by 2 bases and J by 4 bases, with 11 bases between them. Germline V gene data show CDR1 as KGHSH and CDR2 as LQKENI. CDR3 length equals 14 residues. The CDR3, as DNA: TGTGCCAGCTCACCATACGGAACATTCTATGGCTACACCTTC. Translating gives CASSPYGTFYGYTF. The full variable domain, rest sourced from reference TRBV18 and TRBJ1-2, is NAGVMQNPRHLVRRRGQEARLRCSPMKGHSHVYWYRQLPEEGLKFMVYLQKENIIDESGMPKERFSAEFPKEGPSILRIQQVVRGDSAAYFCASSPYGTFYGYTFGSGTRLTVV.

The J gene is TRBJ1-1, the V gene TRBV11-1, with TRBD1 as a possible D gene (6 bases). The CDR3 sequence is 13 residues long. Trimming took off 6 bases at V and 3 bases at J, with 11 bases between the two ends. CDR1 and CDR2 from the germline V gene are SGHAT and FQDESV (reference sequence). CDR3 in DNA: TGTGCCAGCAGGGGACAACCACACACTGAAGCTTTCTTT. It is translated as CASRGQPHTEAFF.

The CDR3 bases are TGTGCCAGCAGCTTGGGCCCCACTAAACAAGAGACCCAGTACTTC. It yields the protein CASSLGPTKQETQYF. The chain joins TRBV5-4 to TRBJ2-5, with D unresolved. CDR1 is SGHNT, CDR2 YYREEE, per germline (reference sequence). The V end lost 0 bases, the J end lost 2 bases, and 11 bases lay between the germline ends. This CDR3 is 15 amino acids long.

The rearrangement uses TRBV6-2 or TRBV6-3 and TRBJ2-5; 10 bases are shared with TRBD2. V lost 5 bases to trimming and J lost 3 bases; unmatched junction nucleotides: 6. CDR3 length: 15 residues. Germline V CDR1 and CDR2: MNHEY, SVGEGT. The CDR3 reads CASSPTLAGEETQYF. The CDR3 DNA is TGTGCCAGCAGTCCGACCCTAGCGGGGGAAGAGACCCAGTACTTC.

The CDR3 here is CASTDDSYEQYF. The CDR3 region has the DNA TGTGCCAGCACCGACGACAGCTACGAGCAGTACTTC. The V gene is TRBV12-3 or TRBV12-4, the J gene TRBJ2-5; possible D gene TRBD1, 5 bases. The better agreement between TRBJ2-7 and the DNA end casts doubt on the J call. The CDR3 contains 12 residues.

The chain employs TRBV12-3 or TRBV12-4 and TRBJ1-1; TRBD1 aligns across 8 bases. The CDR3 length is 12 residues. V lost 5 bases, J lost 7 bases, and 3 bases stayed unmatched. The CDR3 region is CASSRQGIEAFF. The DNA for the CDR3 is TGTGCCAGCAGTAGACAGGGGATTGAAGCTTTCTTT.